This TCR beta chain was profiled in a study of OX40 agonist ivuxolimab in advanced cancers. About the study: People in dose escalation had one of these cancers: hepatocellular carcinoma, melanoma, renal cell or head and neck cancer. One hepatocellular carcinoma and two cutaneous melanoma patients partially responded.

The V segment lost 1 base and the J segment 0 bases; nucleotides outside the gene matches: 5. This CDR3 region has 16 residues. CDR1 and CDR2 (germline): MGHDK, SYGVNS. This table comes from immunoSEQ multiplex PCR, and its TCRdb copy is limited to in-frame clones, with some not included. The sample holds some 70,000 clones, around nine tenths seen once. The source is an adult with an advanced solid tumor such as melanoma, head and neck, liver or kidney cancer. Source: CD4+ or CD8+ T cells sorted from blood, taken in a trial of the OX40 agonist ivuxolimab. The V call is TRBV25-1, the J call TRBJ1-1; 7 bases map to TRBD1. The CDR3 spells CASSEWDSLMNTEAFF. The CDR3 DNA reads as TGTGCCAGCAGTGAATGGGACAGCTTAATGAACACTGAAGCTTTCTTT.